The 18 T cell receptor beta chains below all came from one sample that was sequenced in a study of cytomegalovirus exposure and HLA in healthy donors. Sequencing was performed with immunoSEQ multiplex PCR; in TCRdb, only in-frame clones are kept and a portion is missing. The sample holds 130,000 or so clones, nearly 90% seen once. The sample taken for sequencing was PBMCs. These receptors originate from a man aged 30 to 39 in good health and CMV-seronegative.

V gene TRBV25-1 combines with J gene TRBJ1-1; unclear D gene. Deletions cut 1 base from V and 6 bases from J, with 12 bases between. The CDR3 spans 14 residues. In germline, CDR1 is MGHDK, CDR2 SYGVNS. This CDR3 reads CASSESPGGAEAFF. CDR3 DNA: TGTGCCAGCAGTGAATCCCCGGGAGGCGCTGAAGCTTTCTTT.

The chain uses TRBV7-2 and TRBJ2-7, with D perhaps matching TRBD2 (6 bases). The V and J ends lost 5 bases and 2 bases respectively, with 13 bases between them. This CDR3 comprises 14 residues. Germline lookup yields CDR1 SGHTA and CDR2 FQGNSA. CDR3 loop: CASSHMGLPYEQYF. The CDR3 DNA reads TGTGCCAGCAGCCACATGGGACTTCCCTACGAGCAGTACTTC.

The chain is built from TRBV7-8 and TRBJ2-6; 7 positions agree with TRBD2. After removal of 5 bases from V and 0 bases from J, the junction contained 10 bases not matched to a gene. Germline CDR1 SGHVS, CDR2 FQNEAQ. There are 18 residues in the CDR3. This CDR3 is CASSPSGGGVSGANVLTF. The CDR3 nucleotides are TGTGCCAGCAGCCCTAGTGGGGGAGGGGTCTCTGGGGCCAACGTCCTGACTTTC.

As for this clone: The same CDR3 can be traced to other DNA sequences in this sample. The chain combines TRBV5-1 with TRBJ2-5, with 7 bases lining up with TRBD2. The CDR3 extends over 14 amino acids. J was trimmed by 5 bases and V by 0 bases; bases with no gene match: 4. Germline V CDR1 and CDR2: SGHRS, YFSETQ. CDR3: CASSLGTGGETQYF. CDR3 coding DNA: TGCGCCAGCAGCTTGGGGACCGGGGGGGAGACCCAGTACTTC.

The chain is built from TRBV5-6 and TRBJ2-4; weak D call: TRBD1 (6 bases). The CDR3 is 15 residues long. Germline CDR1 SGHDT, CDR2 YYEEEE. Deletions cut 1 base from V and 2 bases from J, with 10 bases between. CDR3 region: CASSLSGGPKNIQYF. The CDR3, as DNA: TGTGCCAGCAGCTTGAGTGGGGGCCCCAAAAACATTCAGTACTTC.

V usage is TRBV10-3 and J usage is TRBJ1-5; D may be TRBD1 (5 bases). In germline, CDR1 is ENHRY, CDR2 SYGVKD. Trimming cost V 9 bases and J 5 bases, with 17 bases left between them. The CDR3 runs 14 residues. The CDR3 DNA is TGTGCCATACGAGTCCAAGGGGATTATCAGCCCCAGCATTTT. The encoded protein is CAIRVQGDYQPQHF.

The CDR3 is CASSMNRNNEQFF. The DNA for the CDR3 is TGTGCCAGTAGTATGAACAGAAACAATGAGCAGTTCTTC. The V and J genes are TRBV19 and TRBJ2-1; no firm D call. Trimming left V 3 bases short and J 5 bases short, with 8 bases between. The CDR3 extends over 13 amino acids. Germline V gene data show CDR1 as LNHDA and CDR2 as SQIVND (reference sequence). Combining the CDR3 with reference TRBV19 and TRBJ2-1 gives the whole variable domain DGGITQSPKYLFRKEGQNVTLSCEQNLNHDAMYWYRQDPGQGLRLIYYSQIVNDFQKGDIAEGYSVSREKKESFPLTVTSAQKNPTAFYLCASSMNRNNEQFFGPGTRLTVL.

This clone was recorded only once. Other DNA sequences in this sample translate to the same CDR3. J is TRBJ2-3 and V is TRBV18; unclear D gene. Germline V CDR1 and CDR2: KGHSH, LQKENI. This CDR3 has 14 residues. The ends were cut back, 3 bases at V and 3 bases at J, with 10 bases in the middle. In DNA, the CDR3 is TGTGCCAGCTCACCTCGTACCGGGACAGATACGCAGTATTTT. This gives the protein CASSPRTGTDTQYF.

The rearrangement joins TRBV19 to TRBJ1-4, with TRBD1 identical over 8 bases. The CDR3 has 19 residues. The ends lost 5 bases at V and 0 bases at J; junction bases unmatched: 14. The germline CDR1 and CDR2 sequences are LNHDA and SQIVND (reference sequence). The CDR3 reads CASSVDRAWGEATNEKLFF. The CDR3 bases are TGTGCCAGTAGTGTGGACAGGGCCTGGGGAGAAGCAACTAATGAAAAACTGTTTTTT.

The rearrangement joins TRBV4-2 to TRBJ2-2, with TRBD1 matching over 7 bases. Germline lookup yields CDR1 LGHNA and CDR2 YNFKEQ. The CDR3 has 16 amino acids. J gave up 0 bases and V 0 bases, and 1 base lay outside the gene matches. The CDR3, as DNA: TGTGCCAGCAGCCAAGAACAGGGGACGAACACCGGGGAGCTGTTTTTT. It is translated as CASSQEQGTNTGELFF.

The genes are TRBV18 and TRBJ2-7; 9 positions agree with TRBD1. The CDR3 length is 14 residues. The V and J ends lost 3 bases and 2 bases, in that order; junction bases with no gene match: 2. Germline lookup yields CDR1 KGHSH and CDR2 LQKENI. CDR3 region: CASSPDRGAYEQYF. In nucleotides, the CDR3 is TGTGCCAGCTCACCGGACAGGGGAGCCTACGAGCAGTACTTC.

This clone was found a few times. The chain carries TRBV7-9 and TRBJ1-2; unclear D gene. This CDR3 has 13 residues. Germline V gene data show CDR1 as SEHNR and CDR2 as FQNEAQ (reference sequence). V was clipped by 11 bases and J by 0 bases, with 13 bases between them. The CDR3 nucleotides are TGTGCCCTCCCGCACGGAGCTAACTATGGCTACACCTTC. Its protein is CALPHGANYGYTF. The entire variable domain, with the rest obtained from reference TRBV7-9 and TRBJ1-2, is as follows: DTGVSQNPRHKITKRGQNVTFRCDPISEHNRLYWYRQTLGQGPEFLTYFQNEAQLEKSRLLSDRFSAERPKGSFSTLEIQRTEQGDSAMYLCALPHGANYGYTFGSGTRLTVV.

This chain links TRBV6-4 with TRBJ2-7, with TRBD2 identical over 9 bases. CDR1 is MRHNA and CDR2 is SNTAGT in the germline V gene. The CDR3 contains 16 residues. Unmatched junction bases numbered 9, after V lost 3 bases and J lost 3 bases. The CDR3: CASSEVASGALYEQYF. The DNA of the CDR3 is TGTGCCAGCAGTGAAGTCGCTAGCGGGGCCCTCTACGAGCAGTACTTC.

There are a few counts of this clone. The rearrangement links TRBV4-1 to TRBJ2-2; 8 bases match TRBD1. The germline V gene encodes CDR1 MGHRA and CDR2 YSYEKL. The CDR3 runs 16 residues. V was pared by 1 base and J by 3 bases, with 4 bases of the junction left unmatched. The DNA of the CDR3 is TGCGCCAGCAGCCAAGGACAGGGGTTGGACACCGGGGAGCTGTTTTTT. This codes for CASSQGQGLDTGELFF.

CDR3 loop: CAISDGLAGSSYEQYF. In nucleotides, the CDR3 is TGTGCCATCAGTGACGGACTAGCGGGTAGCTCCTACGAGCAGTACTTC. V gene TRBV10-3 combines with J gene TRBJ2-7; 11 bases line up with TRBD2. CDR1 ENHRY and CDR2 SYGVKD come from the germline V gene. The length of the CDR3 is 16 residues. The trim removed 3 bases at V and 0 bases at J, leaving 4 bases unmatched.

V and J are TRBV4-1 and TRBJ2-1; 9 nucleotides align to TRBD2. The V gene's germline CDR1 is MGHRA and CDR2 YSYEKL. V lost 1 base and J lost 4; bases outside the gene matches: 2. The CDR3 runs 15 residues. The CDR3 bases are TGCGCCAGCAGCCAAGCTAGCGGGGATTACAATGAGCAGTTCTTC. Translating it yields CASSQASGDYNEQFF.

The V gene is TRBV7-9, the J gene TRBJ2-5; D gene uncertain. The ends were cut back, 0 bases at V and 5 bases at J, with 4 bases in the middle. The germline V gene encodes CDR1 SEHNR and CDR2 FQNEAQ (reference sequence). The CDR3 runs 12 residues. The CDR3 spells CASSLAQETQYF. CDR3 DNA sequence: TGTGCCAGCAGCTTAGCGCAGGAGACCCAGTACTTC.

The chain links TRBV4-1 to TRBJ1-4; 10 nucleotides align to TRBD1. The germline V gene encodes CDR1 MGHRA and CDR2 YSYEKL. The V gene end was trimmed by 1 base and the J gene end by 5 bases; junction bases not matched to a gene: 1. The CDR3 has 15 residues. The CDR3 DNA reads TGCGCCAGCAGCCAAGGACAGGGGGCAAATGAAAAACTGTTTTTT. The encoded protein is CASSQGQGANEKLFF.